Each of the 2 T cell receptor beta chains below was sequenced from the same sample in a study of Tregs in tolerant kidney transplant recipients. Assay used: immunoSEQ multiplex PCR; TCRdb lists only in-frame clones, some missing. This table holds tens of thousands of clones, roughly nine tenths found once. The material sequenced was Tregs from blood. The receptors were gathered from a human donor in good health.

J is TRBJ2-7 and V is TRBV4-1; 8 nucleotides line up with TRBD1. The CDR3 spans 14 residues. Germline-derived CDR1 and CDR2 are MGHRA and YSYEKL. After removal of 7 bases from V and 0 bases from J, the junction contained 5 bases not matched to a gene. CDR3 DNA sequence: TGCGCCAGCACGCGGGACAGGAGCTCCTACGAGCAGTACTTC. This sequence encodes CASTRDRSSYEQYF.

The chain is built from TRBV18 and TRBJ1-1; D remains unclear. Trimming pared 0 bases from V and 1 base from J, leaving 6 bases between. The CDR3 is made up of 14 amino acids. In germline, CDR1 is KGHSH, CDR2 LQKENI. The CDR3 here is CASSPPNENTEAFF. As DNA, the CDR3 is TGTGCCAGCTCACCACCTAACGAGAACACTGAAGCTTTCTTT.